This T cell receptor beta chain was sequenced for a study of breast tumors, draining lymph nodes, adjacent tissues. In this sample, this clonotype turned up once. Its matching antigen is unknown. The junction shows a germline mismatch at one end, possibly a read error. General study findings and limits: The lymph node origin of tumor T cells was framed as consistent with a hypothesis, not demonstrated. Tumor and nontumor repertoires were significantly more similar in luminal-like than in basal-like breast cancer.

TCRdb ran MiXCR on the multiplex PCR reads and lists one entry per CDR3 protein. Seen here are some 250,000 distinct CDR3 sequences, roughly a third observed once, and the top ten hold under 4.5%. Samples came from axillary lymph nodes draining the breast cancer. The receptor was derived from a female donor with breast cancer. Some clones in this sample may be carry-over from other donors' samples. The sequenced sample consisted of axillary lymph node tissue.

The CDR3 loop reads CASSIGIGRRDTDTQSF. The DNA of the CDR3 is TGTGCCAGTAGTATAGGGATAGGGCGGAGGGACACAGATACGCAGTCTTTT. The chain recombines TRBV19 with TRBJ2-3; D tentatively reads TRBD1 or TRBD2 (6 bases each). Per germline, CDR1 LNHDA and CDR2 SQIVND (reference sequence). The CDR3 is 17 amino acids.